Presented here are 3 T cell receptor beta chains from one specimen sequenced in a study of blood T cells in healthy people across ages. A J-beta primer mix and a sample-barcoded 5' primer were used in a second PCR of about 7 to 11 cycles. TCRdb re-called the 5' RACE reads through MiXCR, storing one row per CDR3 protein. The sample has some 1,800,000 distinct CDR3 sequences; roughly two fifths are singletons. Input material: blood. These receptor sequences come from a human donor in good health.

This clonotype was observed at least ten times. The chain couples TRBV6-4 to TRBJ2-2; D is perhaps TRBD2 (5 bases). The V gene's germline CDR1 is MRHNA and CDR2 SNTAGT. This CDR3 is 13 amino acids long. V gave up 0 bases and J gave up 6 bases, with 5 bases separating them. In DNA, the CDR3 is TGTGCCAGCAGTGACTCTAGCGCCGGGGAGCTGTTTTTT. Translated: CASSDSSAGELFF.

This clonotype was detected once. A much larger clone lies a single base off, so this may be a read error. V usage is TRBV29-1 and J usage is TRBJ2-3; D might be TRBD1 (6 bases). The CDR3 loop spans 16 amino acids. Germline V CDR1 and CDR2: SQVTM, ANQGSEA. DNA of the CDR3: TGCAGCGTTGAAAAGACCGGGACACCATCCACAGATGCGCAGTATTTT. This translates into CSVEKTGTPSTDAQYF.

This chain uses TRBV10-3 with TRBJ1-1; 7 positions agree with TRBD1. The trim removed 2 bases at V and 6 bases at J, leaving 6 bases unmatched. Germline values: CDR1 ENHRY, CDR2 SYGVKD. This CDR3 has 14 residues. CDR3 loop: CAISEGQGGSEAFF. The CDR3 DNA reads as TGTGCCATCAGTGAGGGGCAGGGGGGATCTGAAGCTTTCTTT.